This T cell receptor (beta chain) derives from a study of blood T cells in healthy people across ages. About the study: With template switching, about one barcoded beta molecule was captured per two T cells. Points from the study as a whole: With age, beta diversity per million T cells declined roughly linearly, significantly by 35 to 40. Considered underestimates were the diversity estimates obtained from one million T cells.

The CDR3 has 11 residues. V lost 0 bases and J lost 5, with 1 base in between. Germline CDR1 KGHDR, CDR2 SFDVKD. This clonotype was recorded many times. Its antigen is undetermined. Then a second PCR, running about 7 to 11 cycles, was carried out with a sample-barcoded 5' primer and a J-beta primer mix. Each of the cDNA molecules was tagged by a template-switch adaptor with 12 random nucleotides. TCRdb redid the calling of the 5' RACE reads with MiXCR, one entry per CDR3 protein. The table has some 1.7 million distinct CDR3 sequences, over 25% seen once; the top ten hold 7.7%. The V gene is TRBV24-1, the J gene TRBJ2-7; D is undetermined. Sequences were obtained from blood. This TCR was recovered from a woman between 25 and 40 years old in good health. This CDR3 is CATSDLDEQYF. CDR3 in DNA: TGTGCCACCAGTGATTTGGACGAGCAGTACTTC.